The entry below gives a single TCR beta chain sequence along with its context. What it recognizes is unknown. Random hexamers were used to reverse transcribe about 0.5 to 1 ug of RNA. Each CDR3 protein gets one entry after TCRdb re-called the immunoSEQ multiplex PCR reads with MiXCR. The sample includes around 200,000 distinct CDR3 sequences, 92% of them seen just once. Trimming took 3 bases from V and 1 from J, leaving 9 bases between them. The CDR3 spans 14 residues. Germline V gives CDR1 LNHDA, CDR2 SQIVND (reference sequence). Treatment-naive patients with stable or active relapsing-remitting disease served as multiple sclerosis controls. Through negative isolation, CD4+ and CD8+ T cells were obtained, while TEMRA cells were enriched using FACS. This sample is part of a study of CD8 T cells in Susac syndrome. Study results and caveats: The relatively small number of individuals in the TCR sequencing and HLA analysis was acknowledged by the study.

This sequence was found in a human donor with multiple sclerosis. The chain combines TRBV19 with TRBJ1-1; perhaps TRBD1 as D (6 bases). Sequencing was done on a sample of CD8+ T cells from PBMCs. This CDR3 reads CASSIWTANTEAFF. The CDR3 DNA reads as TGTGCCAGTAGTATCTGGACAGCGAACACTGAAGCTTTCTTT.